The entry that follows covers one TCR beta chain sequence. Its antigen has not been determined. No clone much larger than this one lies a single base away; base qualities are absent. Enrolling through a virtual design, the prospective study's participants ranged in age from roughly 18 to 89 years and lived across roughly 24 United States geographic areas. In the prospective study, cohorts were assigned on the basis of participant-reported clinical history obtained from a screening survey and a study questionnaire. Recovered participants in ImmuneRACE Cohort 3 were defined by two consecutive negative NP/OP PCR tests, clearance by a healthcare professional, or resolution of symptoms. Mobile phlebotomists in the prospective study collected whole blood, serum and a nasopharyngeal or oropharyngeal swab from every participant. Over an approximately two-month period, participants in the prospective study had the option of providing additional blood draws and questionnaires. Prospective study blood samples were shipped either frozen or at room temperature before DNA extraction.

The data derive from a study of blood T cell repertoires in COVID-19 (dated by TCRdb to the early 2020s). Turning to the overall study: Samples covering the acute and convalescent phases of COVID-19 were provided by collaborators in the United States, Italy and Spain. The prospective study material was composed of cDNA or gDNA derived from T cells, B-cell-depleted T cells, or PBMCs. Deeply sampled blood TCRbeta repertoires from subjects exposed to, actively infected with, or recovered from COVID-19 were included in the dataset. The repertoires were released in a freely available public database meant as a resource for research on the immune response to SARS-CoV-2. Samples came from the ongoing ImmuneRACE study (first 160 participants) plus 1,254 subjects from 6 global collaborators. The sample metadata nearly always contained a de-identified subject ID, COVID-19 status, age in years and sex. Where available, HLA class I and class II types were obtained from metadata supplied by the sample provider rather than from assay-based typing. Overall study outcomes, separate from this receptor: How much clinical and demographic metadata was included differed by source and by participant, and the metadata was provided uncurated.

From a lookup of the germline V gene (reference sequence), CDR1 and CDR2 are SGHKS and YYEKEE. V and J are truncated by 7 bases and 2 bases respectively, leaving an intervening sequence of 9 bases. The CDR3 spans 12 residues, from the cysteine through the phenylalanine. Only the CDR3 DNA stays, 36 bases, in frame from base 1. The immunoSEQ Assay, a bias-controlled multiplex PCR, was used to amplify TCRbeta CDR3 regions from genomic DNA. The source study handled its data this way. The number of nucleated cells in each sample was estimated by amplification of reference gene primers within the assay. Sequence reads were collapsed and filtered to measure the absolute abundance of every unique TCRbeta CDR3 rearrangement. For each sample, productive Simpson clonality was calculated as the square root of Simpson's diversity index across productive rearrangements. This immuneACCESS table, as held by TCRdb, lists in-frame sequences with V and J called but not all clones. Of the missing ones, under half trace to an unresolved V gene in checked studies; the others have no known cause. The V and J calls and clone size were taken over from that table, and D and trimming were inferred from the DNA. This sample holds a few hundred thousand clones; around nine tenths were observed only once. Jointly, the top ten make up approximately 5.3% of the sample.

The V and J segments used are TRBV5-5 and TRBJ1-2, with no D gene named confidently. Sequencing input: PBMCs or T cells enriched from blood (not recorded which). This TCR came from a woman aged 25 to 45 who had recovered from COVID-19. The DNA sequence is TGTGCCAGCGAACAGTCGAACTATGGCTACACCTTC. It translates as CASEQSNYGYTF. Full variable domain (CDR3 extended with the reference TRBV5-5 and TRBJ1-2 proteins): DAGVTQSPTHLIKTRGQQVTLRCSPISGHKSVSWYQQVLGQGPQFIFQYYEKEERGRGNFPDRFSARQFPNYSSELNVNALLLGDSALYLCASEQSNYGYTFGSGTRLTVV.